The text below deals with one T cell receptor beta chain. Antigen unknown. The same CDR3 arises from other DNA sequences in this sample as well. Authors' processing steps: Junction-only sequences without quality scores came from ImmunoSEQ, so filtering differed. The data were produced by immunoSEQ multiplex PCR, yet TCRdb's version contains in-frame clones alone and is incomplete. V, J and clone size reflect that table, while D and trimming were determined from the DNA. In the table there are around 2.1 million clones, under 95% of which are singletons. Germline CDR1 is SGHAT and CDR2 is FQNNGV. The CDR3 runs to 14 residues. Trimming stripped 2 bases from V and 1 base from J, with 9 bases between. It was CD45RO-negative cells, positively selected for CCR7, that made up naive CD8 cells, with terminally differentiated effector memory CD45RA+ cells excluded. Recent vaccinations or acute infections were absent in the healthy HIV-negative adult donors.

The data originate from a study of shared clonotypes between healthy human individuals. Across the study: Three plates were used per donor for CD4 naive, three for CD4 memory, two for CD8 naive and one for CD8 memory.

Broader study findings: Non-shared clonotypes had lower generation probabilities than clonotypes shared by all four sorted-subset donors.

Specimen: naive CD8+ T cells from PBMCs. The receptor's source is a man aged 18 to 29 in good health. Some clones in this sample may be carry-over from other donors' samples. This rearrangement joins TRBV11-2 to TRBJ2-7, with D possibly matching TRBD1 (6 bases). The CDR3 bases are TGTGCCAGCAGCTTAACAGGGTTATCCTACGAGCAGTACTTC. Protein sequence: CASSLTGLSYEQYF.